What follows describes a single T cell receptor beta chain. The antigen remains unidentified. The CDR3 spans 20 residues. The germline CDR1 and CDR2 sequences are KGHSH and LQKENI. V was pared by 2 bases and J by 0 bases, with 23 bases between. This specimen comes from a study of shared clonotypes between healthy human individuals. Here immunoSEQ multiplex PCR was the method, and the copy in TCRdb shows in-frame clones only, minus some. The sample contains fewer than 400,000 clones, 74% of which appear only once. Every donor, a Caucasian adult, lived in Nashville, Tennessee. Findings and limits, study-wide: Against clonotypes common to all four donors, non-shared ones had lower generation probabilities.

The J gene is TRBJ1-3, the V gene TRBV18; D is possibly TRBD1 (5 bases). This receptor was obtained from a man aged 30-40 years in good health. Specimen: memory CD4+ T cells sorted from blood. Subset noted: CD45RA-negative fraction. This CDR3 is CASSPFQNARTQASGNTIYF. CDR3 in DNA: TGTGCCAGCTCACCATTCCAAAATGCCCGGACACAAGCCTCTGGAAACACCATATATTTT. The full variable domain, in which reference TRBV18 and TRBJ1-3 provide the parts outside the CDR3, is NAGVMQNPRHLVRRRGQEARLRCSPMKGHSHVYWYRQLPEEGLKFMVYLQKENIIDESGMPKERFSAEFPKEGPSILRIQQVVRGDSAAYFCASSPFQNARTQASGNTIYFGEGSWLTVV.